This T cell receptor beta chain was observed in a study of cytomegalovirus exposure and HLA in healthy donors. General study points: The authors confirmed in vitro that a few CMV-associated chains were specific for CMV antigens. Most TCR sequences were seen very rarely across donors, but some public TCRs occurred in many.

This clone occurred a few times. The antigen is undetermined. The primer mix had 60 Vbeta and 13 Jbeta primers. The table came from immunoSEQ multiplex PCR; TCRdb's copy has only in-frame clones and leaves some out. The data show over 150,000 clones, over 65% seen once. From germline, CDR1 is MNHEY and CDR2 SMNVEV (reference sequence). The V segment lost 2 bases and the J segment 2 bases; nucleotides outside the gene matches: 2. The CDR3 sequence is 14 residues long. This chain connects TRBV27 to TRBJ2-7, with TRBD2 identical over 8 bases. The receptor's source is a woman between 40 and 50 years old in good health and CMV-seropositive. Source material: PBMCs. CDR3 coding DNA: TGTGCCAGCAGTTTAAGGCGGGGGGCCTACGAGCAGTACTTC. This codes for CASSLRRGAYEQYF.